This TCR beta chain was identified in a study of OX40 agonist ivuxolimab in advanced cancers. At the level of the study: Patients in the trial were receiving intravenous ivuxolimab every 2 weeks, at doses of 0.01 to 10 mg/kg.

Autoimmune disease history or systemic immunosuppression meant exclusion. The CDR3 sequence is 16 residues long. From germline, CDR1 is SGHTA and CDR2 FQGNSA. Losses at the gene ends were 0 bases for V and 0 bases for J; bases not matched to a gene: 1. Assay used: immunoSEQ multiplex PCR; TCRdb lists only in-frame clones, some missing. In the table there are around 70,000 clones, roughly 87% of which are singletons. The source of this sequence is an adult with an advanced solid tumor such as melanoma, head and neck, liver or kidney cancer. The material was CD4+ or CD8+ T cells sorted from blood, obtained in a trial of the OX40 agonist ivuxolimab. The rearrangement links TRBV7-2 to TRBJ2-1; 8 bases agree with TRBD2. The CDR3 coding sequence is TGTGCCAGCAGCTTAGCTAGCGGGATCTCCTACAATGAGCAGTTCTTC. It codes for CASSLASGISYNEQFF.